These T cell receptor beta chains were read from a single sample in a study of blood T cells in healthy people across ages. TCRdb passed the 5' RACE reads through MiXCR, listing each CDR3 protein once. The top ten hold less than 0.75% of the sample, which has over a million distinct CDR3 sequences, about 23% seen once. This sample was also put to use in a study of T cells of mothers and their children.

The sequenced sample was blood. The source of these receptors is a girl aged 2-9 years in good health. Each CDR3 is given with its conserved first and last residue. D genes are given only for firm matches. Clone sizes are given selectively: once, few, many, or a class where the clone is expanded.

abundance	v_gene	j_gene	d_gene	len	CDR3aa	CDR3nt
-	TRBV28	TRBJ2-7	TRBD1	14	CASSLGTGRHEQYF	TGTGCCAGCAGTTTAGGGACAGGGAGGCACGAGCAGTACTTC
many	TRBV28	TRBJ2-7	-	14	CASSLRGDSYEQYF	TGTGCCAGCAGTTTAAGGGGAGACTCCTACGAGCAGTACTTC
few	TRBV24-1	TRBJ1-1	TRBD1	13	CATSVEGANEAFF	TGTGCCACCAGTGTTGAGGGGGCGAATGAAGCTTTCTTT
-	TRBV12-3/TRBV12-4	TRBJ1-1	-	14	CASKLSGGNTEAFF	TGTGCCAGCAAGTTGTCCGGGGGAAACACTGAAGCTTTCTTT
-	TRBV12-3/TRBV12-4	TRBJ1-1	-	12	CASSWLAREAFF	TGTGCCAGCAGTTGGTTGGCACGTGAAGCTTTCTTT
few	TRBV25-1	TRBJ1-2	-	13	CASSGGNKGGYTF	TGTGCCAGCAGTGGGGGGAATAAAGGTGGCTACACCTTC
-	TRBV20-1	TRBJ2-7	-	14	CSATQGPDSYEQYF	TGCAGTGCAACACAGGGACCTGACTCCTACGAGCAGTACTTC
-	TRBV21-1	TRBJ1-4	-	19	CASSNGGQGLPSFNEKLFF	TGTGCCAGCAGCAACGGGGGACAGGGTCTTCCCTCATTTAATGAAAAACTGTTTTTT
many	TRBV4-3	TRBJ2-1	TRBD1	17	CASSQDPDRVGWGEQFF	TGCGCCAGCAGCCAAGACCCGGACAGGGTGGGTTGGGGTGAGCAGTTCTTC
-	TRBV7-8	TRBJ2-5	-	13	CASSLYKRETQYF	TGTGCCAGCAGCCTCTATAAGCGGGAGACCCAGTACTTC
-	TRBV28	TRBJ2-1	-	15	CASSSQGGRGNEQFF	TGTGCCAGCAGTTCCCAAGGGGGAAGAGGCAATGAGCAGTTCTTC
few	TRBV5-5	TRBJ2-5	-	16	CASSLRGIRMGETQYF	TGTGCCAGCAGCTTGAGGGGAATAAGGATGGGAGAGACCCAGTACTTC
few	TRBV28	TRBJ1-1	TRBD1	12	CASGFLDREAFF	TGTGCCAGCGGATTCTTAGACAGGGAGGCTTTCTTT
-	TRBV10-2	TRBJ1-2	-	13	CASYGTSEYGYTF	TGCGCCAGTTACGGGACGTCGGAGTATGGCTACACCTTC
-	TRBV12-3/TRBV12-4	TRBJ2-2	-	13	CASTHSNTGELFF	TGTGCCAGCACCCATAGTAACACCGGGGAGCTGTTTTTT
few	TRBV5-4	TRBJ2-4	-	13	CASSLDGADIQYF	TGTGCCAGCAGCTTGGATGGAGCGGACATTCAGTACTTC
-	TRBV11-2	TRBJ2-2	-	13	CASGRTNTGELFF	TGTGCCAGCGGGAGAACGAACACCGGGGAGCTGTTTTTT
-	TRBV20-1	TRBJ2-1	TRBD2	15	CSAPGLAGDIWERFF	TGCAGTGCGCCGGGACTAGCGGGGGACATCTGGGAGCGGTTCTTC
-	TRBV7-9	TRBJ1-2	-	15	CASSFFGQSNYGYTF	TGTGCCAGCAGCTTCTTCGGACAGTCTAACTATGGCTACACCTTC
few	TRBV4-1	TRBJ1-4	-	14	CASSPIGTNEKLFF	TGCGCCAGCAGCCCGATAGGAACTAATGAAAAACTGTTTTTT
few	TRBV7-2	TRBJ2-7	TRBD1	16	CASSFYPGTESYEQYF	TGTGCCAGCAGCTTTTACCCCGGGACAGAATCCTACGAGCAGTACTTC
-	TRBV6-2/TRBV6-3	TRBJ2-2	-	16	CASSSYGDIHTGELFF	TGTGCCAGCAGTTCCTATGGGGACATCCACACCGGGGAGCTGTTTTTT
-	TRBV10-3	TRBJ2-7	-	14	CAISDGGGGGEQYF	TGTGCCATCAGTGATGGAGGGGGAGGCGGAGAGCAGTACTTC
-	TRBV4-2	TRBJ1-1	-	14	CASSQAGGSTEAFF	TGTGCCAGCAGCCAGGCGGGAGGTAGCACTGAAGCTTTCTTT
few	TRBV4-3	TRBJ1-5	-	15	CASSLIHNSNQPQHF	TGCGCCAGCAGCCTCATACATAATAGCAATCAGCCCCAGCATTTT
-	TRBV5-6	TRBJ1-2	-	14	CASSLGGETNGFTF	TGTGCCAGCAGCTTGGGAGGGGAGACAAATGGCTTCACCTTC
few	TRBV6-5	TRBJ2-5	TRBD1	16	CASSYFDRGQEETQYF	TGTGCCAGCAGTTATTTCGACAGGGGGCAGGAGGAGACCCAGTACTTC
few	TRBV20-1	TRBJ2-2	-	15	CSAILPPANTGELFF	TGCAGTGCTATCCTGCCCCCCGCGAACACCGGGGAGCTGTTTTTT
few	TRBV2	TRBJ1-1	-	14	CASTLRIPNTEAFF	TGTGCCAGCACCCTTCGGATACCGAACACTGAAGCTTTCTTT
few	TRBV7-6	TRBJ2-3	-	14	CASSARQLTDTQYF	TGTGCCAGCAGCGCCCGACAGCTCACAGATACGCAGTATTTT
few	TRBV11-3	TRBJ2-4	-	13	CASSLDAGNIQYF	TGTGCCAGCAGCTTAGATGCAGGGAACATTCAGTACTTC
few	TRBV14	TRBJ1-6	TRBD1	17	CASSQIRGPGANSPLHF	TGTGCCAGCAGCCAGATCAGGGGGCCCGGGGCCAATTCACCCCTCCACTTT
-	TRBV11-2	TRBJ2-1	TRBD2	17	CASSLVGLAGGNNEQFF	TGTGCCAGCAGCTTAGTAGGACTAGCGGGAGGCAACAATGAGCAGTTCTTC
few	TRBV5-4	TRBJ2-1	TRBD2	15	CASSSVGLADGEQFF	TGTGCCAGCAGCTCCGTCGGACTAGCGGACGGCGAGCAGTTCTTC
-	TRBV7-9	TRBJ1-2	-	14	CASSRGLFNYGYTF	TGTGCCAGCAGTAGAGGGCTTTTTAACTATGGCTACACCTTC
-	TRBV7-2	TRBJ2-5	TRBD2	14	CASRLAGEGETQYF	TGTGCCAGCAGGCTAGCGGGAGAGGGGGAGACCCAGTACTTC
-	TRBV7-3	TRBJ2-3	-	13	CASSLISADTQYF	TGTGCCAGCAGCTTAATCTCCGCAGATACGCAGTATTTT
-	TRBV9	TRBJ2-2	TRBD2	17	CASSTSGTSYRTGELFF	TGTGCCAGCAGCACCTCCGGGACTAGTTATCGCACCGGGGAGCTGTTTTTT
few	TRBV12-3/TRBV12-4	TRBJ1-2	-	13	CASSPNRAAGYTF	TGTGCCAGCAGTCCAAACAGGGCGGCTGGCTACACCTTC
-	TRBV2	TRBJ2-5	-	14	CASSSTVIQETQYF	TGTGCCAGCAGCTCCACGGTTATCCAAGAGACCCAGTACTTC
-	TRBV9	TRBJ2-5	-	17	CASSVSGVQVTQETQYF	TGTGCCAGCAGCGTATCCGGAGTCCAGGTCACCCAAGAGACCCAGTACTTC
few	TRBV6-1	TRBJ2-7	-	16	CASSEDPRQDHYEQYF	TGTGCCAGCAGTGAAGATCCCCGACAAGATCACTACGAGCAGTACTTC
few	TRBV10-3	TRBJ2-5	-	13	CAISGQGRETQYF	TGTGCCATCAGTGGCCAGGGGAGAGAGACCCAGTACTTC
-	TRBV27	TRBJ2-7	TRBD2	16	CASSLLAGANPYEQYF	TGTGCCAGCAGTTTACTAGCGGGGGCCAACCCCTACGAGCAGTACTTC
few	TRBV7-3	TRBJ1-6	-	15	CASSEVGLYNSPLHF	TGTGCCAGCAGCGAGGTGGGACTTTATAATTCACCCCTCCACTTT
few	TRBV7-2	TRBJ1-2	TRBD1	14	CASSPGTGAYGYTF	TGTGCCAGCAGCCCCGGGACAGGGGCCTATGGCTACACCTTC
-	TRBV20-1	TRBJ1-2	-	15	CGARMDGSFNYGYTF	TGCGGTGCTAGAATGGACGGCAGCTTTAACTATGGCTACACCTTC
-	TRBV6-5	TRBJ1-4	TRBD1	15	CASGRIDRGDRKLFF	TGTGCCAGCGGGCGGATAGACAGGGGGGATCGAAAACTGTTTTTT
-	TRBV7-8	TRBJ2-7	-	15	CASSLASLVSNEQYF	TGTGCCAGCAGCTTAGCGTCTCTGGTTTCGAACGAGCAGTACTTC
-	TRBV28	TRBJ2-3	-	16	CASGSISGLATDTQYF	TGTGCCAGCGGTTCCATTTCTGGTTTGGCCACAGATACGCAGTATTTT
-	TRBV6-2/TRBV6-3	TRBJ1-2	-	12	CASSTTQYGYTF	TGTGCCAGCAGTACCACCCAGTATGGCTACACCTTC
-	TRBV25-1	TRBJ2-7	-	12	CASGGRGYEQYF	TGTGCCAGCGGGGGCAGAGGTTACGAGCAGTACTTC
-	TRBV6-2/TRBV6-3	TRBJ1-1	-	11	CASGYATEAFF	TGTGCCAGCGGTTACGCGACCGAAGCTTTCTTT
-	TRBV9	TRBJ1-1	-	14	CASSVGGGDTEAFF	TGTGCCAGCAGCGTAGGAGGGGGAGACACTGAAGCTTTCTTT
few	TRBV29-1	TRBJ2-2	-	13	CSVMAIRPGELFF	TGCAGCGTGATGGCGATTAGGCCCGGGGAGCTGTTTTTT
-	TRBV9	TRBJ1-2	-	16	CASNDNPVRGDYGYTF	TGTGCCAGCAACGACAACCCGGTCCGAGGAGACTATGGCTACACCTTC
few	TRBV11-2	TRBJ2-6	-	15	CASSLMIPGANVLTF	TGTGCCAGCAGCCTGATGATCCCTGGGGCCAACGTCCTGACTTTC
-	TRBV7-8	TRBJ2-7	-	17	CASSERWASKSSYEQYF	TGTGCCAGCAGCGAACGTTGGGCTAGCAAAAGCTCCTACGAGCAGTACTTC
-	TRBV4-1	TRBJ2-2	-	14	CASSPGLGSGELFF	TGCGCCAGCAGCCCTGGATTAGGAAGCGGGGAGCTGTTTTTT
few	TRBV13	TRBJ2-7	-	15	CASSILREQPYEQYF	TGTGCCAGCAGCATCCTCAGGGAACAGCCTTACGAGCAGTACTTC